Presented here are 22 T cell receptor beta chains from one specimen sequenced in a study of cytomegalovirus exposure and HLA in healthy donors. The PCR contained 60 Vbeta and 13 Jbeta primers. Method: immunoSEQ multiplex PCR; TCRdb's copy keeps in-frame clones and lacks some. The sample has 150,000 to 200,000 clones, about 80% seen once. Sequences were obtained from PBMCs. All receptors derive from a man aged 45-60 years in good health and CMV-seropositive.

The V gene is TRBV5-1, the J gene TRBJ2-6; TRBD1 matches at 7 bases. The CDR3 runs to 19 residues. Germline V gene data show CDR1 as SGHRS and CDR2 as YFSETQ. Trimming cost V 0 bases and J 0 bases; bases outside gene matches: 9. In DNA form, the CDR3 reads TGCGCCAGCAGCTTGGCAGGGACAGTACCGTTCTCTGGGGCCAACGTCCTGACTTTC. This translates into CASSLAGTVPFSGANVLTF.

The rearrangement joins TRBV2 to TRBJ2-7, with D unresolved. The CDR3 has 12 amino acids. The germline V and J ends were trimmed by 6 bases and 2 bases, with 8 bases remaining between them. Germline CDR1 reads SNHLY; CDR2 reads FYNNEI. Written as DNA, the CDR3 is TGTGCCAGCAGAGCAGACACCTACGAGCAGTACGTC. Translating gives CASRADTYEQYV.

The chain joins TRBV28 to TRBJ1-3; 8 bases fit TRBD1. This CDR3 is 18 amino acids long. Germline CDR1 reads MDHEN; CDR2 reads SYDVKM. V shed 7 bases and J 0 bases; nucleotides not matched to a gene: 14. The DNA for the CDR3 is TGTGCCAGCACGCGGACAGGGAAAATCAAACCCTCTGGAAACACCATATATTTT. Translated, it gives CASTRTGKIKPSGNTIYF.

CDR3 in amino acids: CASSLVGWRGGSYEQYF. The CDR3 DNA sequence: TGTGCCAGCAGTTTGGTCGGTTGGCGGGGGGGCTCCTACGAGCAGTACTTC. V gene TRBV28 combines with J gene TRBJ2-7, with 9 bases aligning to TRBD2. Germline trimming cut 3 bases from V and 0 bases from J; bases unmatched to any gene: 9. CDR1 and CDR2 (germline): MDHEN, SYDVKM. This CDR3 comprises 17 residues.

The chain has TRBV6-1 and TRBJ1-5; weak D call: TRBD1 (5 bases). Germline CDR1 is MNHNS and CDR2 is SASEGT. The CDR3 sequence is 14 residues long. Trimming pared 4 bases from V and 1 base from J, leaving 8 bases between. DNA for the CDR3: TGTGCCAGCAGTGCCAGGGTAAGCAATCAGCCCCAGCATTTT. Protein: CASSARVSNQPQHF.

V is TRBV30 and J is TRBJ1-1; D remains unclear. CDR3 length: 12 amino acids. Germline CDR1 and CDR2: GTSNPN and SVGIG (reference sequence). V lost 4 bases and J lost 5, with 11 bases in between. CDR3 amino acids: CAWTTPITEAFF. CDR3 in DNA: TGTGCCTGGACGACACCGATAACTGAAGCTTTCTTT.

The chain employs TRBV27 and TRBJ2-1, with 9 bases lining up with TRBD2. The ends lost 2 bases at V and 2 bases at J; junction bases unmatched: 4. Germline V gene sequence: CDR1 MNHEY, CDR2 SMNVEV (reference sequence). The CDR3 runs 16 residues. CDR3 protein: CASSLEASGAYNEQFF. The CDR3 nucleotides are TGTGCCAGCAGTTTAGAGGCTAGCGGGGCCTACAATGAGCAGTTCTTC.

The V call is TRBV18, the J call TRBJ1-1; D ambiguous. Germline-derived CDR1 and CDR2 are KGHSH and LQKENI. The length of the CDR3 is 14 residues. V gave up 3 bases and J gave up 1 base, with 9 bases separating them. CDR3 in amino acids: CASSPRASNTEAFF. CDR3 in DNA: TGTGCCAGCTCACCGCGGGCTTCGAACACTGAAGCTTTCTTT.

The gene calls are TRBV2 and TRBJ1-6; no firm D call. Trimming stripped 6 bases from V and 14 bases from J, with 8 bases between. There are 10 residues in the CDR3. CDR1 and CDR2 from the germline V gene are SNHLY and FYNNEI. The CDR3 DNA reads TGTGCCAGCAGAGACAAATCCCTCCACTTT. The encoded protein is CASRDKSLHF.

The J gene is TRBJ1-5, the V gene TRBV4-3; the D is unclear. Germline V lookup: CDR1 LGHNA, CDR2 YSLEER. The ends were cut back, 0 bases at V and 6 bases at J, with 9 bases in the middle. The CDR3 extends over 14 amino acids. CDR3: CASSQEPRGQPQHF. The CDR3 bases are TGCGCCAGCAGCCAAGAACCTCGGGGTCAGCCCCAGCATTTT.

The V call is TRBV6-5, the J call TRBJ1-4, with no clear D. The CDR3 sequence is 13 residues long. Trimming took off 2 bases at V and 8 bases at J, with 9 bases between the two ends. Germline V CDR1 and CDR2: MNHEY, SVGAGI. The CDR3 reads CASSYGRREKLFF. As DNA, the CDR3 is TGTGCCAGCAGTTACGGTAGGAGGGAAAAACTGTTTTTT.

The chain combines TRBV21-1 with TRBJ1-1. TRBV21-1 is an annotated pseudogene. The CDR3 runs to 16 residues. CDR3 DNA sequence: TGTGCCAGCAGCAAACATAGGGGAGGCATGAACACTGAAGCTTTCTTT. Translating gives CASSKHRGGMNTEAFF.

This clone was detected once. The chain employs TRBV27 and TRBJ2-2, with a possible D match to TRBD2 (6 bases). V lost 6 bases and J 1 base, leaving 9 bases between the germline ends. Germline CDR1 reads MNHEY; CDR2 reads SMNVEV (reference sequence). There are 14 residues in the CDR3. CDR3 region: CASRGLVNTGELFF. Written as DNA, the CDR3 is TGTGCCAGCAGGGGACTCGTGAACACCGGGGAGCTGTTTTTT.

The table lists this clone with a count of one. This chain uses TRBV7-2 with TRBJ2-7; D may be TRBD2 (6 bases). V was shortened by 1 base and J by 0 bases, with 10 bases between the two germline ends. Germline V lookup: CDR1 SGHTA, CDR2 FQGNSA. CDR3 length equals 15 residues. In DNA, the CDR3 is TGTGCCAGCAGCTTAGACGGGACTTTCTCCTACGAGCAGTACTTC. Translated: CASSLDGTFSYEQYF.

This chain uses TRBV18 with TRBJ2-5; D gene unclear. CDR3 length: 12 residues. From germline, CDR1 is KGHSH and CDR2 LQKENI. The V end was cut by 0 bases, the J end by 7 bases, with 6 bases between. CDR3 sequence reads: CASSPPTLTQYF. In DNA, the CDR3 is TGTGCCAGCTCACCACCCACTCTGACCCAGTACTTC.

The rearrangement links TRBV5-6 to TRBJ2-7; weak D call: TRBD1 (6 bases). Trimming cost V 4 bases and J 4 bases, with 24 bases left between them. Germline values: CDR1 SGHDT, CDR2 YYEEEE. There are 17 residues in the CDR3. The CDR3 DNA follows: TGTGCCAGCAGCAAAGAAAGTTTAAACAGGGTCCGTTACGAGCAGTACGTC. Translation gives CASSKESLNRVRYEQYV.

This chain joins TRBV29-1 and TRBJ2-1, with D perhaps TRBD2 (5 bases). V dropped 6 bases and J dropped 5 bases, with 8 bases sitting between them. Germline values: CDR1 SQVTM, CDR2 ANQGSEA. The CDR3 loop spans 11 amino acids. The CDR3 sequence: CSVGEHNEQFF. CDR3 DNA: TGCAGCGTCGGGGAGCACAATGAGCAGTTCTTC.

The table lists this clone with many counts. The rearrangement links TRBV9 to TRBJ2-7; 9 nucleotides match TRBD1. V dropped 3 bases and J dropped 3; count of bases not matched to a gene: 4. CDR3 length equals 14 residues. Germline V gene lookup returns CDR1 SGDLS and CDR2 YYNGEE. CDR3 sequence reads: CASSGGTGFYEQYF. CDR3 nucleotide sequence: TGTGCCAGCAGCGGGGGGACAGGGTTCTACGAGCAGTACTTC.

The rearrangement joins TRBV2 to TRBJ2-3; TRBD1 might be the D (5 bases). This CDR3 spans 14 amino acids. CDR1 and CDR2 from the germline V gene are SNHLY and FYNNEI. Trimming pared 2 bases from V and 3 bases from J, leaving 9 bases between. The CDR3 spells CASSERGRTDTQYF. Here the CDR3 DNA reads TGTGCCAGCAGTGAAAGGGGTAGGACAGATACGCAGTATTTT.

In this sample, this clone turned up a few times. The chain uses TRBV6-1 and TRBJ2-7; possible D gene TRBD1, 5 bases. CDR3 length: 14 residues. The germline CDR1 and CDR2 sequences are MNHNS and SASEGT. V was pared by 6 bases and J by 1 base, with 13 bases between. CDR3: CASSLRTISYEQYV. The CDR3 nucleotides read TGTGCCAGCAGCCTACGGACAATTTCCTACGAGCAGTACGTC.

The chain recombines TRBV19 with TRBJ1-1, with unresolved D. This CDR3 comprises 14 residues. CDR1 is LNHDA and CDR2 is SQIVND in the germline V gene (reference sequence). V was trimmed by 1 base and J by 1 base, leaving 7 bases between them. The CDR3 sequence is CASSIGTKNTEAFF. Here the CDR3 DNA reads TGTGCCAGTAGTATAGGCACTAAGAACACTGAAGCTTTCTTT. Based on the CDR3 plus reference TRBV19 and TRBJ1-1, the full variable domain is DGGITQSPKYLFRKEGQNVTLSCEQNLNHDAMYWYRQDPGQGLRLIYYSQIVNDFQKGDIAEGYSVSREKKESFPLTVTSAQKNPTAFYLCASSIGTKNTEAFFGQGTRLTVV.

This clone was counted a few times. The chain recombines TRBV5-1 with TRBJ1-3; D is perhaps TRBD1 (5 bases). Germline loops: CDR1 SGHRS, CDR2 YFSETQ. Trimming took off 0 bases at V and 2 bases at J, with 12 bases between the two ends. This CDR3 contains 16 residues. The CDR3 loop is CASSLAAGSTGNTIYF. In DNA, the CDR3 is TGCGCCAGCAGCTTGGCCGCAGGGTCCACTGGAAACACCATATATTTT.